This T cell receptor (beta chain) was documented in a study of T-cell reconstitution after alpha-beta-depleted transplantation in children (dated by TCRdb to 2016 to 2018). For the wider study: Using TCR repertoire profiling, the study followed T-cell immune reconstitution in a quantitative way in children after TCRalphabeta/CD19-depleted allogeneic hematopoietic cell transplantation.

The library was obtained by PCR. The listed sequencing device is Illumina HiSeq 2500. To normalize quantification of the TCRbeta repertoire, the TCR libraries were built with molecular barcoding that relied on unique molecular identifiers. Clones were called with MiXCR by TCRdb after fastp trimmed the public reads at Q25, and only in-frame beta chains were retained. Each entry is one CDR3 protein sequence, shown with its most common DNA and genes. The sample profile shows a few hundred thousand distinct CDR3 sequences; more than 7.5% of them were found once. About 5% of the sample goes to the ten largest clones. In the germline V gene, CDR1 corresponds to SGHRS and CDR2 to YFSETQ. From cysteine to phenylalanine, the CDR3 is 13 amino acids long. Here the CDR3 DNA is all that survives: 39 bases in frame from base 1. At the junction V is shortened by 6 bases and J by 2 bases, with 10 bases in between.

This clonotype was seen ten or more times. Its antigen is still unknown. No base-level quality is on record; no much larger clone is a single base apart. This sequence was found in a human donor who donated a stem cell graft to a child with SCID. The specimen was PBMCs from the stem cell graft donor, collected from the stem cell graft. The rearranged chain carries TRBV5-1 and TRBJ2-3; the D gene is possibly TRBD1, with 5 bases matching. The DNA sequence is given as TGCGCCAGCAAACAGGAAATCACAGATACGCAGTATTTT. Translated, this gives CASKQEITDTQYF.